These 9 T cell receptor beta chains came from one sample sequenced in a study of blood T cell repertoires in COVID-19. Sequenced by immunoSEQ multiplex PCR; TCRdb stores in-frame clones only, minus some. The sample contains 350,000 to 500,000 clones, roughly 90% of which appear only once. The sequencing sample was made of peripheral blood. Receptors were obtained from a man in his late teens or twenties with COVID-19, enrolled during active disease.

V usage is TRBV6-1 and J usage is TRBJ2-7, with 7 bases matching TRBD1. The junction had 12 bases not matched to a gene; V was cut back by 2 bases and J by 2 bases. The CDR3 covers 17 residues. CDR1 and CDR2 (germline): MNHNS, SASEGT. The CDR3 loop is CASSESFWGTVTYEQYF. The DNA for the CDR3 is TGTGCCAGCAGTGAATCGTTCTGGGGGACAGTAACCTACGAGCAGTACTTC.

The V call is TRBV6-5, the J call TRBJ2-1; the D is unclear. V lost 4 bases to trimming and J lost 7 bases, with 8 bases between them. The CDR3 spans 12 residues. Germline values: CDR1 MNHEY, CDR2 SVGAGI. The CDR3 DNA is TGTGCCAGCAGTTCCCCACTGAATGAGCAGTTCTTC. It codes for CASSSPLNEQFF.

The rearrangement links TRBV7-9 to TRBJ2-7; TRBD1 matches 10 bases. There are 16 residues in the CDR3. Trimming took 5 bases from V and 2 from J; bases not matched to a gene: 9. CDR1 SEHNR and CDR2 FQNEAQ come from the germline V gene (reference sequence). CDR3 sequence (DNA): TGTGCCAGCAGCCGGGGCCCCGGACAGGGGGCCTACGAGCAGTACTTC. Its translation: CASSRGPGQGAYEQYF.

The chain employs TRBV28 and TRBJ1-2, with 7 positions matching TRBD1. The CDR3 is 14 residues long. Germline loops: CDR1 MDHEN, CDR2 SYDVKM. J lost 5 bases, V lost 5 bases, and 8 bases had no gene match. In nucleotides, the CDR3 is TGTGCCAGCAGTACTCCCGGGACAGTATATGGCTACACCTTC. This gives the protein CASSTPGTVYGYTF.

The rearrangement joins TRBV6-5 to TRBJ2-3, with D possibly TRBD2 on 5 matching bases. The CDR3 consists of 11 residues. V lost 3 bases to trimming and J lost 8 bases, with 6 bases between them. Germline V lookup: CDR1 MNHEY, CDR2 SVGAGI. CDR3 sequence (DNA): TGTGCCAGCAGTTATCGGGGTACGCAGTATTTT. Encoded protein: CASSYRGTQYF.

This clone was counted a few times. The chain recombines TRBV5-1 with TRBJ1-5; D perhaps matches TRBD1 (5 bases). The CDR3 sequence is 14 residues long. Germline V gives CDR1 SGHRS, CDR2 YFSETQ. Trimming stripped 2 bases from V and 5 bases from J, with 11 bases between. The CDR3 sequence is CASSFSGSDQPQHF. CDR3 nucleotides: TGCGCCAGCAGCTTTTCAGGGTCCGATCAGCCCCAGCATTTT. Based on the CDR3 plus reference TRBV5-1 and TRBJ1-5, the full variable domain is KAGVTQTPRYLIKTRGQQVTLSCSPISGHRSVSWYQQTPGQGLQFLFEYFSETQRNKGNFPGRFSGRQFSNSRSEMNVSTLELGDSALYLCASSFSGSDQPQHFGDGTRLSIL.

The chain employs TRBV19 and TRBJ2-1; a possible D gene is TRBD2 (5 bases). The CDR3 contains 10 residues. The germline CDR1 and CDR2 sequences are LNHDA and SQIVND (reference sequence). Deletions cut 7 bases from V and 14 bases from J, with 12 bases between. CDR3 in DNA: TGTGCCAGTACCCGGGGTAGTAAGTTCTTC. It encodes CASTRGSKFF.

The table lists this clone with a count of one. V usage is TRBV9 and J usage is TRBJ2-7; D is uncertain. Trimming took 1 base from V and 3 from J, leaving 8 bases between them. Germline V lookup: CDR1 SGDLS, CDR2 YYNGEE. This CDR3 is 13 amino acids long. The CDR3 is CASSVSVGYEQYF. CDR3 nucleotides: TGTGCCAGCAGCGTATCGGTCGGCTACGAGCAGTACTTC.

The CDR3 is CASVTGMVNTEAFF. In DNA, the CDR3 is TGTGCCAGCGTCACCGGGATGGTGAACACTGAAGCTTTCTTT. The J gene is TRBJ1-1, the V gene TRBV18; D gene unclear. The CDR3 consists of 14 residues. Germline V gene lookup returns CDR1 KGHSH and CDR2 LQKENI. V was cut by 8 bases and J by 0 bases, with 13 bases left in between.